A single sample gave rise to the 21 T cell receptor beta chains below, sequenced in a study of beta chain features in type 1 diabetes. Every isolated RNA sample was fully reverse transcribed, so sequencing captured expressed TCRB transcripts. Some clones are missing from TCRdb's copy, which holds only in-frame ones; the method was immunoSEQ multiplex PCR. This table has about 40,000 clones, approximately 53% appearing once. Sequences were obtained from stem cell memory CD4+ T cells from blood. These receptors originate from a woman under 40 in good health.

J is TRBJ2-5 and V is TRBV2; 7 bases line up with TRBD1. CDR3 length: 17 amino acids. Looked up from germline, CDR1 is SNHLY and CDR2 is FYNNEI. V lost 2 bases, J lost 1 base, and 10 bases stayed unmatched. CDR3 loop: CASSELKAGGAQETQYF. As DNA, the CDR3 is TGTGCCAGCAGTGAATTGAAGGCAGGGGGAGCCCAAGAGACCCAGTACTTC.

The chain couples TRBV27 to TRBJ2-3, with 7 bases lining up with TRBD1. Germline V CDR1 and CDR2: MNHEY, SMNVEV (reference sequence). V lost 5 bases, J lost 0 bases, and 5 bases stayed unmatched. This CDR3 region has 15 residues. The CDR3 loop is CASSTRTGSTDTQYF. CDR3 coding DNA: TGTGCCAGCAGTACACGGACAGGTAGCACAGATACGCAGTATTTT.

The V and J genes are TRBV14 and TRBJ2-2; D not resolved. Germline CDR1 and CDR2: SGHDN and FVKESK. The V end lost 4 bases, the J end lost 4 bases, and 7 bases lay between the germline ends. The CDR3 is 13 residues long. CDR3 loop: CASSPQSTGELFF. DNA of the CDR3: TGTGCCAGCAGCCCACAGAGCACCGGGGAGCTGTTTTTT.

The sample holds a few counts of this clone. CDR3 DNA sequence: TGCGCCAGCAGCTTGGCCGGCGGTGAGCTCAATGAGCAGTTCTTC. Amino acids: CASSLAGGELNEQFF. V is TRBV5-1 and J is TRBJ2-1; D is undetermined. CDR3 length: 15 amino acids. Deletions cut 0 bases from V and 6 bases from J, with 13 bases between. Germline lookup yields CDR1 SGHRS and CDR2 YFSETQ.

J is TRBJ2-1 and V is TRBV7-2; a possible D gene is TRBD1 (6 bases). Trimming cost V 1 base and J 0 bases, with 16 bases left between them. Germline CDR1 reads SGHTA; CDR2 reads FQGNSA. CDR3 length: 18 residues. The CDR3 nucleotides are TGTGCCAGCAGCTTAGGTTTATTTGGGGGCCGCTCCTACAATGAGCAGTTCTTC. It codes for CASSLGLFGGRSYNEQFF. The full variable domain, with the rest looked up from reference TRBV7-2 and TRBJ2-1, is GAGVSQSPSNKVTEKGKDVELRCDPISGHTALYWYRQSLGQGLEFLIYFQGNSAPDKSGLPSDRFSAERTGGSVSTLTIQRTQQEDSAVYLCASSLGLFGGRSYNEQFFGPGTRLTVL.

V is TRBV7-9 and J is TRBJ2-6, with TRBD2 matching over 8 bases. CDR1 SEHNR and CDR2 FQNEAQ come from the germline V gene (reference sequence). The CDR3 is 17 residues long. J gave up 0 bases and V 4 bases, and 5 bases lay outside the gene matches. CDR3: CASSSRGGRSGANVLTF. The CDR3 nucleotides are TGTGCCAGCAGCTCCCGCGGGGGGCGCTCTGGGGCCAACGTCCTGACTTTC.

This chain uses TRBV6-1 with TRBJ2-7; 11 bases agree with TRBD2. V was pared by 7 bases and J by 4 bases, with 3 bases of the junction left unmatched. Germline V gene lookup returns CDR1 MNHNS and CDR2 SASEGT. The CDR3 runs 13 residues. The CDR3 region is CASTLAGGYEQYF. In nucleotides, the CDR3 is TGTGCCAGCACTTTAGCGGGAGGGTACGAGCAGTACTTC.

The chain joins TRBV5-1 to TRBJ2-5; maybe TRBD1 (5 bases). Germline V CDR1 and CDR2: SGHRS, YFSETQ. This CDR3 comprises 16 residues. Between the trimmed V and J ends, which lost 2 bases and 2 bases, there was a span of 16 bases. CDR3 nucleotide sequence: TGCGCCAGCAGCTTCTCTGGACATAATTTTCAAGAGACCCAGTACTTC. Encoded protein: CASSFSGHNFQETQYF.

This rearrangement joins TRBV28 to TRBJ2-1; 9 bases agree with TRBD1. The CDR3 runs to 15 residues. Germline values: CDR1 MDHEN, CDR2 SYDVKM. V was clipped by 4 bases and J by 3 bases; unmatched bases: 4. In DNA form, the CDR3 reads TGTGCCAGCAGTTATAGGGACAGGGACTACAATGAGCAGTTCTTC. Translating it yields CASSYRDRDYNEQFF.

The chain couples TRBV30 to TRBJ2-5; D is perhaps TRBD2 (5 bases). This CDR3 region has 13 residues. Germline V CDR1 and CDR2: GTSNPN, SVGIG (reference sequence). With 0 bases removed from V and 5 bases from J, the gap between germline ends came to 10 bases. CDR3 nucleotide sequence: TGTGCCTGGAGTGTAAATTGGGAGGAGACCCAGTACTTC. This codes for CAWSVNWEETQYF. Variable domain in full (rest from reference TRBV30 and TRBJ2-5): SQTIHQWPATLVQPVGSPLSLECTVEGTSNPNLYWYRQAAGRGLQLLFYSVGIGQISSEVPQNLSASRPQDRQFILSSKKLLLSDSGFYLCAWSVNWEETQYFGPGTRLLVL.

V gene TRBV7-2 combines with J gene TRBJ2-7, with 8 nucleotides matching TRBD1. From germline, CDR1 is SGHTA and CDR2 FQGNSA. The length of the CDR3 is 16 residues. V lost 1 base to trimming and J lost 1 base; unmatched junction nucleotides: 6. In nucleotides, the CDR3 is TGTGCCAGCAGCTTAGGTCCAGGGGGCGATTCCTACGAGCAGTACTTC. This translates into CASSLGPGGDSYEQYF.

This clone came up a few times. V usage is TRBV19 and J usage is TRBJ1-1, with D perhaps matching TRBD1 (6 bases). The germline V and J ends were trimmed by 10 bases and 0 bases, with 15 bases remaining between them. Per germline, CDR1 LNHDA and CDR2 SQIVND (reference sequence). The CDR3 has 14 amino acids. The CDR3 coding sequence is TGTGCCACCAAGACGGACAGATTGAACACTGAAGCTTTCTTT. Amino acid sequence: CATKTDRLNTEAFF.

This clone was observed a single time. The J gene is TRBJ2-2, the V gene TRBV21-1; TRBD1 is the table's D call, not checked against the DNA. TRBV21-1 is assigned pseudogene status. CDR3 size: 15 residues. The CDR3 reads CASSFRDRDTGELFF. The CDR3 DNA is TGTGCCAGCAGCTTCCGGGACAGAGACACCGGGGAGCTGTTTTTT.

The rearrangement joins TRBV19 to TRBJ1-5; D is perhaps TRBD1 (5 bases). Per germline, CDR1 LNHDA and CDR2 SQIVND (reference sequence). The V gene lost 0 bases and the J gene lost 7 bases, with 22 bases spanning the gap. This CDR3 comprises 18 residues. CDR3 sequence (DNA): TGTGCCAGTAGTATAGATCCGAGCGCGGGACTCCGGGTCCAGCCCCAGCATTTT. It translates to CASSIDPSAGLRVQPQHF.

The table lists this clone with a few counts. The chain carries TRBV11-3 and TRBJ2-7, with 9 bases lining up with TRBD2. The V gene end was trimmed by 2 bases and the J gene end by 3 bases; junction bases not matched to a gene: 8. Germline V gene lookup returns CDR1 SGHNT and CDR2 YENEEA. The CDR3 is 16 amino acids. CDR3 DNA: TGTGCCAGCAGCTTATCCGGACTAGCGCTTTTCTACGAGCAGTACTTC. This sequence encodes CASSLSGLALFYEQYF.

This chain links TRBV7-9 with TRBJ1-1; D not resolved. V was shortened by 2 bases and J by 3 bases, with 10 bases between the two germline ends. Germline CDR1 and CDR2: SEHNR and FQNEAQ (reference sequence). There are 14 residues in the CDR3. CDR3 region: CASSLTGGYTEAFF. As DNA, the CDR3 is TGTGCCAGCAGCTTAACGGGTGGTTACACTGAAGCTTTCTTT.

CDR3 region: CASSETSGRTYEQYF. In DNA form, the CDR3 reads TGTGCCAGCAGCGAAACTAGCGGGAGAACCTACGAGCAGTACTTC. The V and J genes are TRBV9 and TRBJ2-7; 11 nucleotides align to TRBD2. Germline trimming cut 3 bases from V and 2 bases from J; bases unmatched to any gene: 4. The length of the CDR3 is 15 residues. CDR1 and CDR2 from the germline V gene are SGDLS and YYNGEE. The complete variable domain, with remaining parts taken from reference TRBV9 and TRBJ2-7, reads DSGVTQTPKHLITATGQRVTLRCSPRSGDLSVYWYQQSLDQGLQFLIQYYNGEERAKGNILERFSAQQFPDLHSELNLSSLELGDSALYFCASSETSGRTYEQYFGPGTRLTVT.

This chain links TRBV30 with TRBJ2-7; 7 nucleotides match TRBD1. Germline V gene lookup returns CDR1 GTSNPN and CDR2 SVGIG (reference sequence). With V trimmed by 4 bases and J by 3 bases, 15 bases remained unmatched. The CDR3 loop spans 16 amino acids. The CDR3 sequence: CAWNPSSFRGIYEQYF. DNA for the CDR3: TGTGCCTGGAACCCCTCGAGTTTCAGGGGGATCTACGAGCAGTACTTC.

This clone appeared a few times. The chain employs TRBV9 and TRBJ2-5, with D unclear. The V gene's germline CDR1 is SGDLS and CDR2 YYNGEE. This CDR3 spans 16 amino acids. V was cut by 0 bases and J by 5 bases, with 17 bases left in between. The CDR3 bases are TGTGCCAGCAGCGTAGGCGTAGCCGACGTTTTGGAGACCCAGTACTTC. This gives the protein CASSVGVADVLETQYF.

The chain is built from TRBV11-2 and TRBJ2-3; D is ambiguous. Per germline, CDR1 SGHAT and CDR2 FQNNGV. The CDR3 is made up of 14 amino acids. With 2 bases removed from V and 2 bases from J, the gap between germline ends came to 8 bases. This CDR3 is CASSLSRNTDTQYF. Written as DNA, the CDR3 is TGTGCCAGCAGCTTATCGAGGAACACAGATACGCAGTATTTT.

This clone was detected once. The CDR3 DNA reads TGTGCCAGCATCGTGGACAGGAATAGCGAGCAGTACTTC. Amino acids: CASIVDRNSEQYF. The V gene is TRBV7-8, the J gene TRBJ2-7; 7 bases fit TRBD1. The CDR3 spans 13 residues. Germline trimming cut 7 bases from V and 6 bases from J; bases unmatched to any gene: 9. Looked up from germline, CDR1 is SGHVS and CDR2 is FQNEAQ.